This T cell receptor beta chain was sequenced in a study of blood T cell repertoires in COVID-19. Overall study context: Both acute and convalescent COVID-19 samples were obtained from the United States, Italy and Spain.

Authors' analysis steps: Counts of nucleated cells, estimated from reference gene primer amplification, were obtained. Libraries were prepared by immunoSEQ multiplex PCR; TCRdb keeps only in-frame clonotypes and omits some of them. That table supplies the V and J calls and clone size; D and trimming were determined from the DNA. The sample comprises 90,000 to 120,000 clones, approximately 79% of which are singletons, and about 20% rests with the top ten. The CDR3 loop spans 13 amino acids. Trimming stripped 6 bases from V and 8 bases from J, with 16 bases between. CDR1 and CDR2 from the germline V gene are LNHDA and SQIVND (reference sequence).

This chain joins TRBV19 and TRBJ1-2; D not resolved. The receptor was derived from a man between 65 and 85 years old with active or convalescent COVID-19. The sequencing input was peripheral blood. For the CDR3, the DNA is TGTGCCAGTAGCAGGACTGACGATAGGGGCTACACCTTC. Translating gives CASSRTDDRGYTF.